These 15 T cell receptor beta chains were sequenced from one sample in a study of cytotoxic CD8 clonotypes in ibrutinib-treated CLL. The repertoire was sequenced with immunoSEQ multiplex PCR; TCRdb's copy has only in-frame clones and lacks some. The table lists about 76,000 clones, less than 85% of them singletons. The input for sequencing was PBMCs, taken after 24 months of ibrutinib treatment. These receptors all stem from a human donor with chronic lymphocytic leukemia.

The chain combines TRBV5-1 with TRBJ2-7; 10 nucleotides agree with TRBD1. Germline-derived CDR1 and CDR2 are SGHRS and YFSETQ. Trimming at V came to 4 bases and at J to 3 bases, leaving 10 bases not matched to a gene. The CDR3 is 16 amino acids. The CDR3 protein is CASSAGTGQGIYEQYF. In DNA, the CDR3 is TGCGCCAGCAGCGCCGGAACGGGACAGGGGATCTACGAGCAGTACTTC.

This chain connects TRBV7-3 to TRBJ2-1; 7 nucleotides align to TRBD1. This CDR3 spans 14 amino acids. V was clipped by 4 bases and J by 7 bases; unmatched bases: 7. CDR1 SGHTA and CDR2 FQGTGA come from the germline V gene. The CDR3 nucleotides are TGTGCCAGCAGCTCAGGGGGTGATGGGAATGAGCAGTTCTTC. Encoded protein: CASSSGGDGNEQFF.

This clone was counted only a few times. The chain carries TRBV7-9 and TRBJ1-1; no clear D. The CDR3 length is 11 residues. Trimming took off 3 bases at V and 6 bases at J, with 5 bases between the two ends. Germline V gives CDR1 SEHNR, CDR2 FQNEAQ (reference sequence). CDR3 coding DNA: TGTGCCAGCAGCTTGAGGTCTGAAGCTTTCTTT. Residues: CASSLRSEAFF.

The chain carries TRBV21-1 and TRBJ2-7; the tabulated D call, TRBD2, remains unverified against the DNA. TRBV21-1 is noted as a pseudogene. The length of the CDR3 is 16 residues. CDR3 protein: CASSKGTSGRGCEQYF. As DNA, the CDR3 is TGTGCCAGCAGCAAAGGGACTAGCGGGAGAGGGTGCGAGCAGTACTTC.

The chain links TRBV10-3 to TRBJ2-2, with D tentatively TRBD1 (5 bases). V gave up 5 bases and J gave up 0 bases, with 10 bases separating them. Per germline, CDR1 ENHRY and CDR2 SYGVKD. The CDR3 runs 15 residues. The CDR3 here is CAISYDSANTGELFF. CDR3 sequence (DNA): TGTGCCATCAGTTACGACAGCGCGAACACCGGGGAGCTGTTTTTT.

V gene TRBV6-6 combines with J gene TRBJ2-1; D uncertain. Germline CDR1 and CDR2: MNHNY and SVGAGI (reference sequence). Trimming left V 2 bases short and J 3 bases short, with 8 bases between. The CDR3 length is 14 residues. CDR3 sequence reads: CASSYPPHYNEQFF. CDR3 nucleotide sequence: TGTGCCAGCAGTTACCCCCCCCACTACAATGAGCAGTTCTTC.

This chain joins TRBV2 and TRBJ2-7; D remains unclear. V was cut by 2 bases and J by 4 bases, with 12 bases left in between. The CDR3 runs to 14 residues. Per germline, CDR1 SNHLY and CDR2 FYNNEI. The CDR3 spells CASSEIALDYEQYF. The DNA for the CDR3 is TGTGCCAGCAGTGAAATAGCTCTAGATTACGAGCAGTACTTC.

This clone showed up just once. CDR3 nucleotide sequence: TGCGCCAGCAGCTTCTCGGGGACAGGGGTAGCCTACGAGCAGTACTTC. This encodes CASSFSGTGVAYEQYF. The chain links TRBV5-1 to TRBJ2-7; 10 bases fit TRBD1. The germline V gene encodes CDR1 SGHRS and CDR2 YFSETQ. The CDR3 loop spans 16 amino acids. J gave up 2 bases and V 2 bases, and 7 bases lay outside the gene matches. Looking up the rest from reference TRBV5-1 and TRBJ2-7 gives the full variable domain: KAGVTQTPRYLIKTRGQQVTLSCSPISGHRSVSWYQQTPGQGLQFLFEYFSETQRNKGNFPGRFSGRQFSNSRSEMNVSTLELGDSALYLCASSFSGTGVAYEQYFGPGTRLTVT.

The chain couples TRBV19 to TRBJ2-2, with TRBD2 matching 7 bases. The CDR3 covers 17 residues. V lost 7 bases to trimming and J lost 5 bases; unmatched junction nucleotides: 16. Germline CDR1 is LNHDA and CDR2 is SQIVND (reference sequence). CDR3 region: CASTQRRSTRGTGELFF. The CDR3 DNA reads TGTGCCAGTACCCAAAGACGTTCTACGCGGGGGACCGGGGAGCTGTTTTTT. Complete variable domain (other parts from reference TRBV19 and TRBJ2-2): DGGITQSPKYLFRKEGQNVTLSCEQNLNHDAMYWYRQDPGQGLRLIYYSQIVNDFQKGDIAEGYSVSREKKESFPLTVTSAQKNPTAFYLCASTQRRSTRGTGELFFGEGSRLTVL.

The CDR3 reads CASSLPTSGQLTDTQYF. CDR3 sequence (DNA): TGTGCCAGCAGTCTCCCTACTAGCGGGCAACTCACAGATACGCAGTATTTT. J is TRBJ2-3 and V is TRBV28; 9 bases are a match to TRBD2. The CDR3 has 17 amino acids. Germline lookup yields CDR1 MDHEN and CDR2 SYDVKM. Unmatched junction bases numbered 11, after V lost 5 bases and J lost 2 bases. The variable domain in full, completed from reference TRBV28 and TRBJ2-3, reads DVKVTQSSRYLVKRTGEKVFLECVQDMDHENMFWYRQDPGLGLRLIYFSYDVKMKEKGDIPEGYSVSREKKERFSLILESASTNQTSMYLCASSLPTSGQLTDTQYFGPGTRLTVL.

J is TRBJ2-1 and V is TRBV7-3; the match to TRBD1 covers 8 bases. The CDR3 runs to 14 residues. With 5 bases clipped from V and 9 bases from J, the junction kept 9 bases outside the gene matches. CDR1 and CDR2 from the germline V gene are SGHTA and FQGTGA. CDR3 protein: CASSPTGVGFEQFF. The CDR3 coding sequence is TGTGCCAGCAGCCCGACAGGGGTCGGTTTTGAGCAGTTCTTC. The full variable domain, in which reference TRBV7-3 and TRBJ2-1 provide the parts outside the CDR3, is GAGVSQTPSNKVTEKGKYVELRCDPISGHTALYWYRQSLGQGPEFLIYFQGTGAADDSGLPNDRFFAVRPEGSVSTLKIQRTERGDSAVYLCASSPTGVGFEQFFGPGTRLTVL.

This clone has just a few counts. The chain carries TRBV18 and TRBJ1-2; D gene unclear. With 3 bases removed from V and 4 bases from J, the gap between germline ends came to 12 bases. Looked up from germline, CDR1 is KGHSH and CDR2 is LQKENI. The CDR3 consists of 14 residues. The CDR3 DNA is TGTGCCAGCTCACCCTCGGGTATTGGCTATGGCTACACCTTC. Translating it yields CASSPSGIGYGYTF.

The CDR3 nucleotides are TGTGCCAGCTCACCTGGACTAGCGGTTAGCACAGATACGCAGTATTTT. Its translation is CASSPGLAVSTDTQYF. The rearrangement links TRBV18 to TRBJ2-3, with 10 bases that match TRBD2. CDR3 length: 16 amino acids. In germline, CDR1 is KGHSH, CDR2 LQKENI. J gave up 0 bases and V 3 bases, and 3 bases lay outside the gene matches.

This clone has only a few counts. The chain has TRBV29-1 and TRBJ2-1, with a possible D match to TRBD1 (7 bases). V dropped 4 bases and J dropped 4 bases, with 14 bases sitting between them. This CDR3 is built from 14 residues. Germline CDR1 is SQVTM and CDR2 is ANQGSEA. This CDR3 reads CSVVEGALYNEQFF. The CDR3 DNA follows: TGCAGCGTTGTGGAGGGGGCTTTGTACAATGAGCAGTTCTTC.

The gene calls are TRBV7-2 and TRBJ1-2; 11 bases match TRBD1. The CDR3 loop spans 14 amino acids. V dropped 5 bases and J dropped 7; count of bases not matched to a gene: 6. Germline V gene sequence: CDR1 SGHTA, CDR2 FQGNSA. CDR3 in amino acids: CASSLGQGDLGYTF. DNA of the CDR3: TGTGCCAGCAGCCTGGGACAGGGGGACCTTGGCTACACCTTC.